The 28 T cell receptor beta chains given below trace back to one sample, sequenced in a study of T cells expressing NK-cell markers (dated by TCRdb to the early 2020s). Library creation used 5' RACE. The sequencer was an Illumina HiSeq 2000. Reads reprocessed by TCRdb are summarized as one entry per CDR3 protein sequence, and DNA is absent. Per the sample table, the count is roughly 150,000 distinct CDR3 sequences. Approximately 17% of the sample is held by the ten biggest clonotypes. Sequenced: blood T cells: a sorted CD56 or NKG2C T cell subset, CD4+ or CD8+ T cells, or bulk PBMC T cells (not recorded which). Every receptor here comes from a woman aged 18-69 years in good health.

The rearrangement joins TRBV20-1 to TRBJ1-5. CDR1 DFQATT and CDR2 SNEGSKA come from the germline V gene (reference sequence). The CDR3 spans 14 residues. CDR3 loop: CSAPRGGVNQPQHF.

The chain links TRBV5-1 to TRBJ1-1; TCRdb proposes TRBD1, but this gene call is untestable without DNA. The CDR3 runs to 16 residues. In germline, CDR1 is SGHRS, CDR2 YFSETQ. The chain's CDR3 is CASTEAGGSMNTEAFF.

The rearrangement joins TRBV5-6 to TRBJ2-7. Germline-derived CDR1 and CDR2 are SGHDT and YYEEEE. There are 14 residues in the CDR3. CDR3 region: CASSLVRGRSEQYF.

The chain couples TRBV21-1 to TRBJ2-1. TRBV21-1 is a pseudogene. This CDR3 has 19 amino acids. CDR3: CASSKFQPRVGGPYNEQFF.

The V call is TRBV5-1, the J call TRBJ2-1; the TRBD1 assignment by TCRdb is unverifiable without DNA. Germline CDR1 and CDR2: SGHRS and YFSETQ. CDR3 length: 14 residues. CDR3 sequence reads: CASSARQGYNEQFF.

CDR3 region: CSAPWGMGGNTIYF. The chain carries TRBV20-1 and TRBJ1-3; as DNA is missing, the TRBD1 call by TCRdb cannot be tested. Germline V gene data show CDR1 as DFQATT and CDR2 as SNEGSKA (reference sequence). The CDR3 consists of 14 residues.

The chain employs TRBV7-9 and TRBJ2-7; the TRBD1 assignment by TCRdb is unverifiable without DNA. CDR1 is SEHNR, CDR2 FQNEAQ, per germline (reference sequence). This CDR3 comprises 16 residues. CDR3: CASSPSTGVLSYEQYF.

The J gene is TRBJ1-1, the V gene TRBV9. Germline CDR1 reads SGDLS; CDR2 reads YYNGEE. CDR3 size: 15 residues. The CDR3 region is CASSVVTVGDTEAFF.

This chain uses TRBV9 with TRBJ2-2; the TRBD2 assignment by TCRdb is unverifiable without DNA. The CDR3 consists of 12 residues. In germline, CDR1 is SGDLS, CDR2 YYNGEE. CDR3 loop: CASTREGGELFF. The variable domain in full, completed from reference TRBV9 and TRBJ2-2, reads DSGVTQTPKHLITATGQRVTLRCSPRSGDLSVYWYQQSLDQGLQFLIQYYNGEERAKGNILERFSAQQFPDLHSELNLSSLELGDSALYFCASTREGGELFFGEGSRLTVL.

The gene calls are TRBV24-1 and TRBJ2-3; with no DNA, the TCRdb D assignment of TRBD2 cannot be verified. This CDR3 spans 15 amino acids. Germline V gene lookup returns CDR1 KGHDR and CDR2 SFDVKD. The CDR3 sequence is CATSRGGASTDTQYF.

V usage is TRBV9 and J usage is TRBJ1-1. Germline CDR1 reads SGDLS; CDR2 reads YYNGEE. CDR3 length equals 15 residues. The CDR3 sequence is CASSGGGGLRTEAFF.

This sequence joins TRBV24-1 and TRBJ2-3; absent DNA, TCRdb's TRBD2 call cannot be checked. This CDR3 contains 19 residues. The V gene's germline CDR1 is KGHDR and CDR2 SFDVKD. The CDR3 region is CATSGPLGLAGVGSDTQYF.

The CDR3 here is CSVGEESNQPQHF. V is TRBV29-1 and J is TRBJ1-5. From germline, CDR1 is SQVTM and CDR2 ANQGSEA. The CDR3 runs to 13 residues.

This chain joins TRBV11-2 and TRBJ2-7; lacking DNA, the TRBD1 call made by TCRdb goes unchecked. The length of the CDR3 is 17 residues. The V gene's germline CDR1 is SGHAT and CDR2 FQNNGV. Here the CDR3 reads CASSTGSGGPPFYEQYF.

CDR3 residues: CASSLDGGTPLEQYF. The J gene is TRBJ2-7, the V gene TRBV5-1; TCRdb's D gene call, TRBD1, goes unchecked for lack of DNA. This CDR3 has 15 residues. Looked up from germline, CDR1 is SGHRS and CDR2 is YFSETQ.

V usage is TRBV5-1 and J usage is TRBJ2-1; TCRdb lists TRBD2, though no DNA is available to test this call. The CDR3 is made up of 15 amino acids. Germline V gives CDR1 SGHRS, CDR2 YFSETQ. The CDR3 loop reads CASSLAARGGSEQFF.

The chain employs TRBV7-8 and TRBJ2-3; the TCRdb D gene call, TRBD2, has no DNA to confirm it. The CDR3 length is 18 residues. Germline V gene data show CDR1 as SGHVS and CDR2 as FQNEAQ. This chain's CDR3 is CASSPTLSSGGGTDTQYF.

The CDR3 protein is CASSPRDFFTDTQYF. The V and J genes are TRBV9 and TRBJ2-3; TCRdb designates TRBD2, a call that cannot be tested without DNA. The CDR3 is 15 residues long. Germline-derived CDR1 and CDR2 are SGDLS and YYNGEE.

According to its frequency, this clonotype is medium-sized. This chain connects TRBV27 to TRBJ1-6. The germline CDR1 and CDR2 sequences are MNHEY and SMNVEV (reference sequence). The CDR3 spans 15 residues. The CDR3 sequence: CASAAWSSYNSPLHF.

The chain carries TRBV12-3 or TRBV12-4 and TRBJ2-1. CDR3 length: 14 residues. The CDR3 protein is CASSVDRNYNEQFF.

The V and J genes are TRBV5-1 and TRBJ1-1; TCRdb names TRBD1, which stays unverified in the absence of DNA. The length of the CDR3 is 16 residues. Germline loops: CDR1 SGHRS, CDR2 YFSETQ. The CDR3 region is CASSYLGGQDNTEAFF.

The V gene is TRBV12-3 or TRBV12-4, the J gene TRBJ2-1; TCRdb returns TRBD1, unconfirmable since there is no DNA. The length of the CDR3 is 13 residues. CDR3 in amino acids: CASSPTGNAEQFF.

This chain uses TRBV6-1 with TRBJ1-1; there is no DNA to check the TCRdb D call of TRBD1. The CDR3 has 14 amino acids. Germline V gene lookup returns CDR1 MNHNS and CDR2 SASEGT. The CDR3 reads CASSRTVQNTEAFF.

The chain combines TRBV12-3 or TRBV12-4 with TRBJ2-1; there is no DNA to check the TCRdb D call of TRBD1. This CDR3 has 16 residues. This CDR3 is CASSPVPAGYYNEQFF.

The gene calls are TRBV14 and TRBJ1-2; without DNA, the TCRdb call of TRBD1 cannot be checked. CDR3 length: 14 residues. Germline V lookup: CDR1 SGHDN, CDR2 FVKESK. The CDR3 sequence: CASSLGRGGYGYTF.

The gene calls are TRBV30 and TRBJ2-3; the D call from TCRdb, TRBD1, cannot be confirmed without DNA. Per the germline V gene, CDR1 is GTSNPN and CDR2 is SVGIG (reference sequence). The CDR3 totals 12 residues. CDR3 sequence reads: CAWSTGGDTQYF.

This sequence joins TRBV6-5 and TRBJ1-2; TCRdb indicates TRBD1, and absent DNA this call remains unverified. The germline CDR1 and CDR2 sequences are MNHEY and SVGAGI. The CDR3 spans 14 residues. The CDR3 region is CASILSGQGSGYTF.

The V gene is TRBV6-5, the J gene TRBJ1-2; TCRdb gives TRBD1 as the D gene, but with no DNA this cannot be confirmed. The CDR3 extends over 14 amino acids. Germline V gene sequence: CDR1 MNHEY, CDR2 SVGAGI. CDR3 residues: CASSYQGAPGGYTF.